This paragraph covers one T cell receptor beta chain sequence. Its antigen is unidentified. These data are taken from a study of cytomegalovirus exposure and HLA in healthy donors. General study findings and limits: One later analysis reportedly identified an Asian-associated ancestry cluster that showed fewer N-insertions than the approximately 700-donor mean.

The PCR made use of 60 Vbeta and 13 Jbeta primers. Assay: immunoSEQ multiplex PCR; the TCRdb copy retains only in-frame clones and omits some. This sample has 150,000 to 200,000 clones, with about 75% found just once. This sequence originates from a young man in good health and CMV-seropositive. The sequenced sample was PBMCs.

CDR3 coding DNA: TGTGCCAGCAGTGACGGATGGGGGGGTGAGCAGTTCTTC. It codes for CASSDGWGGEQFF. The gene calls are TRBV6-1 and TRBJ2-1; TRBD2 aligns across 7 bases. CDR3 length equals 13 residues. Germline V gene sequence: CDR1 MNHNS, CDR2 SASEGT. The trim removed 3 bases at V and 9 bases at J, leaving 5 bases unmatched.